This is a list of T cell receptor beta chains from one sample in a study of cytomegalovirus exposure and HLA in healthy donors. Data came from immunoSEQ multiplex PCR; TCRdb stores just in-frame clones and leaves some out. The sample lists over 100,000 clones, approximately 95% occurring once. Sequencing used PBMCs. These TCRs come from a woman aged 18-29 years in good health and CMV-seronegative. The CDR3 runs from the conserved cysteine through the conserved F or W. The order of the fields is V gene, J gene, clone size, D gene, CDR3 DNA, CDR3 protein. D genes are given only for firm matches. Size is stated for part of the rows, as once, few or many counts, or as a class when the clone is expanded.

TRBV4-3	TRBJ2-6	.	TRBD1	TGCGCCAGCAGCCAAGAAAGGGGACAGGGGATTGGGGCCAACGTCCTGACTTTC	CASSQERGQGIGANVLTF
TRBV13	TRBJ2-1	.	TRBD2	TGTGCCAGCAGCTCTACTAGCGGGAGTGGAGGTGAGCAGTTCTTC	CASSSTSGSGGEQFF
TRBV7-2	TRBJ1-5	.	TRBD1	TGTGCCAGCAGCCTTCTGGGGACAGGGGGTTTTCAGCCCCAGCATTTT	CASSLLGTGGFQPQHF
TRBV15	TRBJ1-1	.	.	TGTGCCACCGTAACATTCGGGGGGACAACGAACACTGAAGCTTTCTTT	CATVTFGGTTNTEAFF
TRBV7-9	TRBJ1-1	.	.	TGTGCCAGCAGCTTAGCGCAGAGCGACACTGAAGCTTTCTTT	CASSLAQSDTEAFF
TRBV10-3	TRBJ2-7	.	TRBD2	TGTGCCATCAGGACTAGCGGGGGGGCTATAAACGAGCAGTACTTC	CAIRTSGGAINEQYF
TRBV7-2	TRBJ2-2	.	.	TGTGCCAGCAGCTTAGTTCCTGTCAGAGGGAACACCGGGGAGCTGTTTTTT	CASSLVPVRGNTGELFF
TRBV7-3	TRBJ1-1	.	.	TGTGCCAGCAGCTCACAGGGTTGGGGAACTGAAGCTTTCTTT	CASSSQGWGTEAFF
TRBV15	TRBJ2-2	.	.	TGTGCCACCAGCAGAGAACAGGTCCCGAACACCGGGGAGCTGTTTTTT	CATSREQVPNTGELFF
TRBV13	TRBJ2-3	.	TRBD2	TGTGCCAGCAGCTTACGGCTAGCGGGGGGGCAAGATACGCAGTATTTT	CASSLRLAGGQDTQYF
TRBV9	TRBJ2-5	.	.	TGTGCCAGCAGCGTAGAGTCAGGGCAAGAGACCCAGTACTTC	CASSVESGQETQYF
TRBV5-6	TRBJ1-3	.	.	TGTGCCAGCAGCTTGAGACCGGGGTCTGACACCATATATTTT	CASSLRPGSDTIYF
TRBV27	TRBJ1-2	once	.	TGTGCCAGCAGTTTAAGGCCAGGGGCCCCAGCTAACTATGGCTACACCTTC	CASSLRPGAPANYGYTF
TRBV10-3	TRBJ2-1	once	.	TGTGCCATCAGTGAGTCCAAGCGGACGGGGTACAATGAGCAGTTCTTC	CAISESKRTGYNEQFF
TRBV5-4	TRBJ1-1	.	TRBD1	TGTGCCAGCAGCTTGAGGGGGCCGAACACTGAAGCTTTCTTT	CASSLRGPNTEAFF
TRBV4-1	TRBJ2-5	.	.	TGCGCCAGCAGCCAATCATCCAGTTTTTCCCAAGAGACCCAGTACTTC	CASSQSSSFSQETQYF